This T cell receptor (beta chain) was retrieved from a study of T cell responses to AZD1222 COVID-19 vaccine. Study observations and caveats: Clonal diversity was possibly underestimated; the donors were predominantly white British and more often female. Only after the peak T cell response were repertoires sampled.

This CDR3 has 13 amino acids. The germline CDR1 and CDR2 sequences are SSHAT and FNYEAQ (reference sequence). Note on this clone: The target antigen is unknown. At one end, the junction sequence differs from germline, possibly due to a read error.

Using immunoSEQ multiplex PCR, the repertoire was profiled, and TCRdb retains in-frame clones only, with some absent. The table records 80,000 or so clones, about 85% of them present only once. The chain couples TRBV7-7 to TRBJ2-5, with 7 bases aligning to TRBD2. Source: peripheral blood, taken on day 0 of AZD1222 vaccination. The sequence came from an adult in good health. CDR3 in amino acids: CASSSQGGETQYF. The CDR3 nucleotides read TGTGCTAGCAGCTCCCAGGGAGGGGAGACCCAGTACTTC.